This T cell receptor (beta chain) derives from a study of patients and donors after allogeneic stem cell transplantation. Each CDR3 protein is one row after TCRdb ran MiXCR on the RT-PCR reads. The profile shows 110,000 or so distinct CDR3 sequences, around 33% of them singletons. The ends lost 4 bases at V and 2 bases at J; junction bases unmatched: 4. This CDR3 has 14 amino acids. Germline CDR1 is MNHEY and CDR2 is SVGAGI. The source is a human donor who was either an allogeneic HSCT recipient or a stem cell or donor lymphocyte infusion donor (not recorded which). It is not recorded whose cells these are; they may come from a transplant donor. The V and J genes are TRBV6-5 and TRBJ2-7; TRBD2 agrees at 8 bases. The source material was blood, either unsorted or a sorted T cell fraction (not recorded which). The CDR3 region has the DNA TGTGCCAGCAGTTCTAGCGGGTCACCCTACGAGCAGTACTTC. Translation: CASSSSGSPYEQYF.